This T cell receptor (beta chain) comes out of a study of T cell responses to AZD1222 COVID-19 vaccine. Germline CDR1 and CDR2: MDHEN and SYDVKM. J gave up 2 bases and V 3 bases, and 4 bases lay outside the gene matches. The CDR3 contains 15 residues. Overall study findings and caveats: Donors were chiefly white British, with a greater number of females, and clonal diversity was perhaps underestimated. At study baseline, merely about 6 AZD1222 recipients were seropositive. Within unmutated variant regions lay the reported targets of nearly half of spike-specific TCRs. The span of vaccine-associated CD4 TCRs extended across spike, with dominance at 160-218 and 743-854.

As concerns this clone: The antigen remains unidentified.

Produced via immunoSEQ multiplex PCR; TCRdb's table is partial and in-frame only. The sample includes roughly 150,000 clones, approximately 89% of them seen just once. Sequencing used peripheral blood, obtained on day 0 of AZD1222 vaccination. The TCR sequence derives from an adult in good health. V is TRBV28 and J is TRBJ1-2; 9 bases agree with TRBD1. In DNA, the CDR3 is TGTGCCAGCAGTTTCCCGACAGGGGGGAACTATGGCTACACCTTC. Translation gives CASSFPTGGNYGYTF.